The 21 T cell receptor beta chains in this list originate from one sample, sequenced in a study of graft-versus-host responses after intestinal transplantation. Using immunoSEQ multiplex PCR, the repertoire was profiled, and TCRdb retains in-frame clones only, with some absent. The sample carries about 12,000 clones, nearly 95% recorded once. The material sequenced was PBMCs, taken 109 to 110 days after intestinal transplant. The source of these receptors is a human patient who received an intestinal transplant, so some T cells may come from the graft donor.

This rearrangement joins TRBV7-9 to TRBJ2-3; D uncertain. This CDR3 region has 15 residues. V was clipped by 1 base and J by 2 bases, with 10 bases between them. Germline CDR1 SEHNR, CDR2 FQNEAQ (reference sequence). CDR3 bases: TGTGCCAGCAGCTTAGTGGTCAGAGTCACAGATACGCAGTATTTT. Its translation: CASSLVVRVTDTQYF.

The chain is built from TRBV19 and TRBJ1-4, with no clear D. CDR3 length equals 14 residues. Germline CDR1 reads LNHDA; CDR2 reads SQIVND (reference sequence). Trimming pared 3 bases from V and 0 bases from J, leaving 5 bases between. The CDR3 loop is CASSIESTNEKLFF. The CDR3 nucleotides are TGTGCCAGTAGTATCGAGTCAACTAATGAAAAACTGTTTTTT.

The V call is TRBV6-1, the J call TRBJ1-2, with a possible D match to TRBD1 (5 bases). V shed 5 bases and J shed 5 bases, with 12 bases lying between them. There are 13 residues in the CDR3. The V gene's germline CDR1 is MNHNS and CDR2 SASEGT. The CDR3 DNA is TGTGCCAGCAGTTTACGGACACTTTATGGCTACACCTTC. It translates to CASSLRTLYGYTF.

The V gene is TRBV5-1, the J gene TRBJ1-1; 7 nucleotides line up with TRBD1. The CDR3 covers 14 residues. The junction had 9 bases not matched to a gene; V was cut back by 4 bases and J by 6 bases. Germline CDR1 reads SGHRS; CDR2 reads YFSETQ. Here the CDR3 reads CASSPPGGGAEAFF. CDR3 coding DNA: TGCGCCAGCAGCCCCCCAGGGGGAGGGGCTGAAGCTTTCTTT.

This clone has ten or more counts. The chain's CDR3 is CASSLGAGGVISYEQYF. Written as DNA, the CDR3 is TGTGCCAGCAGCTTAGGAGCAGGGGGCGTTATCTCCTACGAGCAGTACTTC. This rearrangement joins TRBV5-4 to TRBJ2-7, with 8 bases fitting TRBD1. The V gene end was trimmed by 2 bases and the J gene end by 0 bases; junction bases not matched to a gene: 10. Germline V lookup: CDR1 SGHNT, CDR2 YYREEE (reference sequence). This CDR3 is built from 17 residues.

On this clone itself: One end of the junction varies from germline; a read error may be responsible. V is TRBV28 and J is TRBJ1-2; the D is unclear. Per germline, CDR1 MDHEN and CDR2 SYDVKM. The CDR3 is 12 amino acids. The chain's CDR3 is CASSPPGATASF. In DNA, the CDR3 is TGTGCCAGCAGTCCGCCGGGAGCCACCGCGAGCTTC.

In the case of this clone: Within the sample, other DNA sequences also encode this same CDR3. The V gene is TRBV9, the J gene TRBJ2-1, with 8 nucleotides matching TRBD1. V shed 4 bases and J 10 bases; nucleotides not matched to a gene: 10. The CDR3 extends over 14 amino acids. Germline lookup yields CDR1 SGDLS and CDR2 YYNGEE. CDR3 in amino acids: CASSTPQGAGEQFF. CDR3 DNA: TGTGCCAGCAGCACACCTCAGGGGGCGGGGGAGCAGTTCTTC.

This sequence joins TRBV5-6 and TRBJ1-1, with D unclear. V was pared by 0 bases and J by 8 bases, with 11 bases between. Germline V CDR1 and CDR2: SGHDT, YYEEEE. The CDR3 has 13 residues. The CDR3 spells CASSLGGSSEAFF. The CDR3 DNA sequence: TGTGCCAGCAGCTTGGGAGGGTCCTCAGAAGCTTTCTTT.

The chain joins TRBV29-1 to TRBJ1-1; D call uncertain. There are 12 residues in the CDR3. The V gene's germline CDR1 is SQVTM and CDR2 ANQGSEA. V lost 0 bases and J lost 5, with 7 bases in between. CDR3 sequence reads: CSVEDLWTEAFF. For the CDR3, the DNA is TGCAGCGTTGAAGATCTTTGGACTGAAGCTTTCTTT.

The V gene is TRBV30, the J gene TRBJ2-7; D not resolved. Germline V gives CDR1 GTSNPN, CDR2 SVGIG (reference sequence). V shed 4 bases and J shed 4 bases, with 8 bases lying between them. There are 11 residues in the CDR3. CDR3 sequence reads: CAWTVGYEQYF. Here the CDR3 DNA reads TGTGCCTGGACCGTGGGGTACGAGCAGTACTTC.

CDR3 nucleotide sequence: TGTGCCAGCAGTCAAAGGGGACGGCCCCTAAATCAGCCCCAGCATTTT. Translated, it gives CASSQRGRPLNQPQHF. The rearrangement uses TRBV28 and TRBJ1-5; tentatively, D is TRBD1 (5 bases). The CDR3 is 16 amino acids. The V end was cut by 5 bases, the J end by 4 bases, with 18 bases between. Germline V lookup: CDR1 MDHEN, CDR2 SYDVKM.

The chain links TRBV6-5 to TRBJ1-2; maybe TRBD1 (6 bases). Deletions cut 5 bases from V and 1 base from J, with 8 bases between. The CDR3 is 13 residues long. Germline CDR1 MNHEY, CDR2 SVGAGI. In DNA form, the CDR3 reads TGTGCCAGCAGTAGGGGGGATAACTATGGCTACACCTTC. Amino acids: CASSRGDNYGYTF.

The chain combines TRBV19 with TRBJ1-1; D is uncertain. The CDR3 loop spans 16 amino acids. V was clipped by 0 bases and J by 5 bases, with 16 bases between them. Germline V gene sequence: CDR1 LNHDA, CDR2 SQIVND (reference sequence). CDR3 sequence: CASSIDLTGLGTEAFF. The CDR3, as DNA: TGTGCCAGTAGTATAGATCTCACCGGTCTGGGGACTGAAGCTTTCTTT.

The rearrangement uses TRBV27 and TRBJ2-1; TRBD1 or TRBD2 may be the D gene (5 bases each). V gave up 3 bases and J gave up 10 bases, with 22 bases separating them. This CDR3 is 16 amino acids long. Germline V gene sequence: CDR1 MNHEY, CDR2 SMNVEV (reference sequence). The CDR3 reads CASSFTSGTALGEQFF. Here the CDR3 DNA reads TGTGCCAGCAGTTTCACCTCCGGGACCGCGTTGGGGGAGCAGTTCTTC.

The J gene is TRBJ2-7, the V gene TRBV28, with 10 positions matching TRBD1. This CDR3 spans 15 amino acids. CDR1 MDHEN and CDR2 SYDVKM come from the germline V gene. V was clipped by 3 bases and J by 3 bases; unmatched bases: 5. The CDR3 spells CASSLEGTGVYEQYF. The CDR3 DNA reads as TGTGCCAGCAGTTTGGAAGGGACAGGGGTCTACGAGCAGTACTTC.

The V call is TRBV5-4, the J call TRBJ1-2; the D is unclear. The germline gives CDR1 SGHNT, CDR2 YYREEE (reference sequence). The V and J ends lost 7 bases and 4 bases respectively, with 23 bases between them. The CDR3 has 16 residues. DNA for the CDR3: TGTGCCAGCGTAGGAGGCATACCAGGAAAGACCTATGGCTACACCTTC. As protein: CASVGGIPGKTYGYTF. Supplemented by reference TRBV5-4 and TRBJ1-2, the full variable domain reads ETGVTQSPTHLIKTRGQQVTLRCSSQSGHNTVSWYQQALGQGPQFIFQYYREEENGRGNFPPRFSGLQFPNYSSELNVNALELDDSALYLCASVGGIPGKTYGYTFGSGTRLTVV.

This clone has just one count. This chain connects TRBV25-1 to TRBJ2-1; D is undetermined. V was shortened by 8 bases and J by 0 bases, with 8 bases between the two germline ends. The CDR3 extends over 13 amino acids. Germline values: CDR1 MGHDK, CDR2 SYGVNS. Here the CDR3 reads CASEGSSYNEQFF. Written as DNA, the CDR3 is TGTGCCAGCGAAGGAAGCTCCTACAATGAGCAGTTCTTC. The full variable domain, in which reference TRBV25-1 and TRBJ2-1 provide the parts outside the CDR3, is EADIYQTPRYLVIGTGKKITLECSQTMGHDKMYWYQQDPGMELHLIHYSYGVNSTEKGDLSSESTVSRIRTEHFPLTLESARPSHTSQYLCASEGSSYNEQFFGPGTRLTVL.

This chain links TRBV18 with TRBJ1-1; a possible D gene is TRBD1 (5 bases). In germline, CDR1 is KGHSH, CDR2 LQKENI. This CDR3 has 13 amino acids. Trimming took off 0 bases at V and 5 bases at J, with 7 bases between the two ends. For the CDR3, the DNA is TGTGCCAGCTCACCACCGTGGGGGACTGAAGCTTTCTTT. It codes for CASSPPWGTEAFF.

The chain is built from TRBV2 and TRBJ1-3; 7 nucleotides agree with TRBD1. Germline V gene lookup returns CDR1 SNHLY and CDR2 FYNNEI. This CDR3 comprises 14 residues. V was pared by 6 bases and J by 4 bases, with 6 bases of the junction left unmatched. The CDR3 loop is CASSSTGYGNTIYF. The CDR3 nucleotides read TGTGCCAGCAGCTCGACAGGGTACGGAAACACCATATATTTT.

V and J are TRBV27 and TRBJ2-1; 10 bases map to TRBD2. Germline V lookup: CDR1 MNHEY, CDR2 SMNVEV (reference sequence). The CDR3 length is 16 residues. Germline trimming cut 7 bases from V and 4 bases from J; bases unmatched to any gene: 10. CDR3 sequence: CASTTSSGRLYNEQFF. CDR3 in DNA: TGTGCCAGCACCACGAGTAGCGGGAGGCTATACAATGAGCAGTTCTTC.

The chain carries TRBV19 and TRBJ1-5, with TRBD1 matching 8 bases. The CDR3 totals 15 residues. V dropped 0 bases and J dropped 6; count of bases not matched to a gene: 4. Germline loops: CDR1 LNHDA, CDR2 SQIVND (reference sequence). The CDR3 loop reads CASSIESGGGQPQHF. DNA for the CDR3: TGTGCCAGTAGTATAGAGTCAGGGGGCGGTCAGCCCCAGCATTTT.